Shown below are 28 T cell receptor beta chains from a single sample sequenced in a study of T cell clonality in common variable immunodeficiency. Sequenced by immunoSEQ multiplex PCR; TCRdb stores in-frame clones only, minus some. The sample is made up of 50,000 or so clones, none counted only once. Sequenced input: peripheral blood mononuclear cells. These receptor sequences come from a person aged 18 to 69 in good health.

This clone was detected many times. The DNA read from the CDR3 is TGCGCCAGCAGCTTGCAACTGGGCACGAACACCGGGGAG. Translation: CASSLQLGTNTGE. The whole CDR3 region reads CASSLQLGTNTGELFF. The gene calls are TRBV5-1 and TRBJ2-2; D not resolved. The read ends 3 residues early relative to the CDR3; the germline J gene fills the gap. Trimming removed 1 base from V and 0 bases from J, with 10 bases in between. The CDR3 length is 16 residues. The germline gives CDR1 SGHRS, CDR2 YFSETQ.

This clone was counted at least ten times. The read finishes 3 residues shy of the CDR3 end, and the germline J gene is used to complete it. This sequence joins TRBV7-2 and TRBJ2-5; D perhaps matches TRBD2 (7 bases). Germline V gene data show CDR1 as SGHTA and CDR2 as FQGNSA. This CDR3 has 15 amino acids. V lost 4 bases, J lost 5 bases, and 17 bases lay in between. The part of the CDR3 DNA that was read is TGTGCCAGCAGCTACCAGGGCGGCGGGGGCGAGACC. Translated: CASSYQGGGGET. The entire CDR3 protein reads CASSYQGGGGETQYF.

This clone has ten or more counts. The read halts 3 residues ahead of the CDR3 end, with the missing end drawn from the germline J gene. The V and J genes are TRBV11-3 and TRBJ1-2; 10 bases fit TRBD1. CDR1 and CDR2 from the germline V gene are SGHNT and YENEEA. The CDR3 is 13 residues long. CDR3 DNA (partial): TGTGCCAGCAGCGACGGGACAGGGGCAGAC. It encodes CASSDGTGAD. From start to end, the CDR3 is CASSDGTGADYTF.

Only a few counts were recorded for this clone. The read finishes 3 residues shy of the CDR3 end, and the germline J gene is used to complete it. The chain joins TRBV11-1 to TRBJ2-4; tentative D call: TRBD1 (6 bases). The CDR3 sequence is 15 residues long. From germline, CDR1 is SGHAT and CDR2 FQDESV (reference sequence). The chain's CDR3 is CASSPGQKPQETQYF. The CDR3 bases that were read are TGTGCCAGCAGCCCCGGACAGAAACCGCAAGAGACT.

The sample holds many counts of this clone. The read halts 3 residues ahead of the CDR3 end, with the missing end drawn from the germline J gene. The chain combines TRBV10-3 with TRBJ2-3; TRBD2 agrees at 7 bases. The CDR3 is 14 residues long. V lost 6 bases, J lost 4 bases, and 7 bases stayed unmatched. In germline, CDR1 is ENHRY, CDR2 SYGVKD. The CDR3 bases that were read are TGTGCCATCAGAAGACTAGCTATGGCAGATACG. Its translation is CAIRRLAMADT. The full CDR3 is CAIRRLAMADTQYF.

This clone has a count of ten or more. The read is 3 residues too short to cover the CDR3 end, so that end is filled in from the germline J gene. The V gene is TRBV6-2 or TRBV6-3, the J gene TRBJ2-3; a weak D match, TRBD2 (7 bases). The germline V gene encodes CDR1 MNHEY and CDR2 SVGEGT. The CDR3 runs to 17 residues. The part of the CDR3 DNA that was read is TGTGCCAGCAGTTACCCCTTGGGAGGGGGTAACGAGGAGACG. This gives the protein CASSYPLGGGNEET. The full CDR3 sequence reads CASSYPLGGGNEETQYF.

Turning to this clone: Read coverage stops 3 residues before the CDR3 terminus; the germline J gene supplies the remainder. The chain joins TRBV6-1 to TRBJ1-4, with D perhaps matching TRBD1 (6 bases). CDR1 and CDR2 from the germline V gene are MNHNS and SASEGT. This CDR3 is 14 amino acids long. The CDR3 bases that were read are TGTGCCAGCAGTGAGGACAGCCTCTCATCACCA. Protein: CASSEDSLSSP. The whole CDR3 sequence is CASSEDSLSSPLFF.

This clone was recorded at least ten times. The CDR3 end lies 3 residues beyond the end of the read and is filled in from the germline J gene. The chain carries TRBV30 and TRBJ2-7; TRBD1 might be the D (5 bases). Trimming removed 3 bases at V and 6 bases at J, with 18 bases between. The CDR3 has 14 residues. Germline-derived CDR1 and CDR2 are GTSNPN and SVGIG (reference sequence). CDR3 bases read: TGTGCCTGGAGCTTGGGGCAGCCGTTATCCGAG. Translating it yields CAWSLGQPLSE. The full CDR3 sequence reads CAWSLGQPLSEQYF.

This clone came up many times. The read ends 3 residues early relative to the CDR3; the germline J gene fills the gap. The chain carries TRBV20-1 and TRBJ2-1, with D possibly being TRBD1 (6 bases). The CDR3 extends over 14 amino acids. The germline CDR1 and CDR2 sequences are DFQATT and SNEGSKA (reference sequence). V was cut by 4 bases and J by 3 bases, with 13 bases left in between. The CDR3 loop reads CSAILRGSYNEQFF. The CDR3 DNA, read in part, is TGCAGTGCTATTCTGAGGGGGAGCTACAATGAG.

This clone has only a few counts. The observed sequence ends 3 residues before the CDR3 terminus, with the missing tail filled in from the germline J gene. This sequence joins TRBV20-1 and TRBJ2-7, with TRBD2 identical over 10 bases. The trim removed 0 bases at V and 1 base at J, leaving 3 bases unmatched. The CDR3 extends over 15 amino acids. CDR1 DFQATT and CDR2 SNEGSKA come from the germline V gene (reference sequence). The covered CDR3 bases are TGCAGTGCTAGAGATGGTAGCGGGGGGTCCTACGAG. Protein product: CSARDGSGGSYE. The entire CDR3 sequence reads CSARDGSGGSYEQYF.

This clone was seen ten or more times. The read stops 3 residues short of the end of the CDR3; the missing end is completed from the germline J gene. V is TRBV5-1 and J is TRBJ2-5; 8 bases agree with TRBD1. CDR3 length: 14 amino acids. With 5 bases clipped from V and 5 bases from J, the junction kept 8 bases outside the gene matches. Germline V gene sequence: CDR1 SGHRS, CDR2 YFSETQ. The DNA read from the CDR3 is TGCGCCAGCAGTCCACAGGGGGTCGGGGAGACC. Protein: CASSPQGVGET. The whole CDR3 protein reads CASSPQGVGETQYF.

The sample holds many counts of this clone. The sequence runs out 3 residues before the end of the CDR3; the remainder is reconstructed from the germline J gene. The J gene is TRBJ1-5, the V gene TRBV19; unclear D gene. Germline lookup yields CDR1 LNHDA and CDR2 SQIVND (reference sequence). V was pared by 3 bases and J by 6 bases, with 6 bases between. This CDR3 spans 12 amino acids. The covered CDR3 bases are TGTGCCAGTAGTATTAAGGCTCAGCCC. Translating gives CASSIKAQP. The CDR3 in full is CASSIKAQPQHF.

This clone was seen repeatedly, ten times or more. The sequenced fragment ends 3 residues before the CDR3 boundary, so the rest is inferred from the germline J gene. V gene TRBV20-1 combines with J gene TRBJ1-5; tentative D call: TRBD1 (6 bases). V dropped 6 bases and J dropped 8 bases, with 20 bases sitting between them. The CDR3 spans 14 residues. Germline V CDR1 and CDR2: DFQATT, SNEGSKA (reference sequence). This chain's CDR3 is CSAQETGYFKPQHF. Incomplete CDR3 DNA: TGCAGTGCACAGGAAACAGGGTACTTTAAGCCC.

This clone was counted at least ten times. The read ends 3 residues early relative to the CDR3; the germline J gene fills the gap. The chain recombines TRBV6-1 with TRBJ1-5, with 8 bases matching TRBD1. The CDR3 length is 15 residues. The V gene end was trimmed by 4 bases and the J gene end by 3 bases; junction bases not matched to a gene: 5. Germline CDR1 reads MNHNS; CDR2 reads SASEGT. Partial CDR3 DNA: TGTGCCAGCAGTGTCAGACAGGGGCTCAATCAGCCC. Residues: CASSVRQGLNQP. The whole CDR3 reads CASSVRQGLNQPQHF.

This clone was seen many times. The DNA ends 3 residues before the CDR3 does, and the rest of the CDR3 is filled in from the germline J gene. The chain carries TRBV2 and TRBJ2-5; 8 bases line up with TRBD2. The CDR3 contains 17 residues. Germline CDR1 SNHLY, CDR2 FYNNEI. V was pared by 10 bases and J by 1 base, with 17 bases of the junction left unmatched. This CDR3 reads CANWGGRGGGPQETQYF. CDR3 DNA (partial): TGTGCCAACTGGGGAGGACGGGGCGGGGGGCCCCAAGAGACC.

In this sample, this clone turned up many times. The read terminates 3 residues ahead of where the CDR3 ends, so the germline J gene completes it. The rearrangement links TRBV11-2 to TRBJ2-3; 7 positions agree with TRBD1. The CDR3 runs 14 residues. The V and J ends lost 2 bases and 8 bases, in that order; junction bases with no gene match: 7. CDR1 and CDR2 from the germline V gene are SGHAT and FQNNGV. Partial CDR3 DNA: TGTGCCAGCAGCTTAAAAAGGGGGCAAGGTACG. Protein sequence: CASSLKRGQGT. The complete CDR3 protein is CASSLKRGQGTQYF.

This clone was detected ten times or more. Read coverage stops 3 residues before the CDR3 terminus; the germline J gene supplies the remainder. This chain connects TRBV20-1 to TRBJ2-7, with D possibly matching TRBD1 (6 bases). The CDR3 consists of 12 residues. Trimming stripped 5 bases from V and 6 bases from J, with 14 bases between. Per the germline V gene, CDR1 is DFQATT and CDR2 is SNEGSKA (reference sequence). Partial CDR3 DNA: TGCAGTGCTCACACTGAAGGGGGCGAG. Translated: CSAHTEGGE. The whole CDR3 region reads CSAHTEGGEQYF.

This clone was seen many times. The CDR3 reads CASSQAYLYEQYF. Incomplete CDR3 DNA: TGTGCCAGCAGCCAAGCCTACTTGTACGAG. The genes are TRBV3-1 (or the pseudogene TRBV3-2) and TRBJ2-7; D is unresolved. The sequence runs out 3 residues before the end of the CDR3; the remainder is reconstructed from the germline J gene. The CDR3 contains 13 residues. V lost 1 base to trimming and J lost 4 bases, with 8 bases between them. The germline V gene encodes CDR1 LGHDT and CDR2 YNNKEL (reference sequence).

In this sample, this clone turned up many times. The read stops 3 residues short of the end of the CDR3; the missing end is completed from the germline J gene. V gene TRBV5-1 combines with J gene TRBJ2-1, with D possibly matching TRBD2 (5 bases). The CDR3 extends over 15 amino acids. The ends were cut back, 3 bases at V and 3 bases at J, with 13 bases in the middle. Germline values: CDR1 SGHRS, CDR2 YFSETQ. CDR3 bases read: TGCGCCAGCAGCTCCGCCCGGGGAAACTACAATGAG. Amino acids: CASSSARGNYNE. The full CDR3 protein reads CASSSARGNYNEQFF.

The sample holds many counts of this clone. CDR3 DNA, as far as it was read: TGTGCCAGCAGTCAGACAGCCGGCCGCCATGGC. It codes for CASSQTAGRHG. The CDR3 reads in full as CASSQTAGRHGYTF. J is TRBJ1-2 and V is TRBV12-3 or TRBV12-4, with a tentative D call TRBD1 (5 bases). The read comes to an end 3 residues before the CDR3 does, leaving the germline J gene to fill in the end. The CDR3 is 14 amino acids. Trimming took 5 bases from V and 6 from J, leaving 16 bases between them.

This clone was counted many times. One junction end does not reproduce the germline sequence, and a read error may be involved. With the read ending 3 residues before the CDR3 end, the germline J gene is used to fill in that end. This chain links TRBV4-2 with TRBJ2-3, with 11 bases aligning to TRBD2. The CDR3 has 17 residues. Germline V lookup: CDR1 LGHNA, CDR2 YNFKEQ. The CDR3 protein is CASSQGLAGGGTDTQYF. The CDR3 bases that were read are TGCGCCAGCAGCCAAGGGCTAGCGGGGGGAGGGACAGATACG.

In its sample, this clone was seen many times. The read ends 3 residues before the CDR3 terminus; that terminus is restored from the germline J gene. This sequence joins TRBV14 and TRBJ2-1; D is undetermined. V lost 1 base and J 9 bases, leaving 7 bases between the germline ends. Germline assignment: CDR1 SGHDN and CDR2 FVKESK. The length of the CDR3 is 12 residues. The CDR3 here is CASSQARVEQFF. The CDR3 DNA, read in part, is TGTGCCAGCAGCCAAGCCCGGGTTGAG.

This clone was seen at least ten times. This CDR3 reads CSARNLAGGFEQFF. The part of the CDR3 DNA that was read is TGCAGTGCTAGAAACCTAGCGGGGGGATTTGAG. The rearrangement uses TRBV20-1 and TRBJ2-1; 11 nucleotides match TRBD2. The read ends 3 residues before the CDR3 terminus; that terminus is restored from the germline J gene. From germline, CDR1 is DFQATT and CDR2 SNEGSKA (reference sequence). The CDR3 runs to 14 residues. With V trimmed by 2 bases and J by 9 bases, 6 bases remained unmatched.

There are many counts of this clone. From the germline J gene comes the end of the CDR3, since the read stops 3 residues before it. V usage is TRBV30 and J usage is TRBJ2-3; TRBD2 matches at 12 bases. From germline, CDR1 is GTSNPN and CDR2 SVGIG (reference sequence). The CDR3 has 15 amino acids. Incomplete CDR3 DNA: TGTGCCTGGACCCCGGGAGCTAGCGGGGGGGCACCG. Translation: CAWTPGASGGAP. The whole CDR3 sequence reads CAWTPGASGGAPQYF.

This clone was counted at least ten times. The read ends 3 residues before the CDR3 terminus; that terminus is restored from the germline J gene. V usage is TRBV10-3 and J usage is TRBJ1-2; 8 bases are a match to TRBD1. Germline CDR1 reads ENHRY; CDR2 reads SYGVKD. The CDR3 extends over 12 amino acids. The CDR3 bases that were read are TGTGCCATCCTCGGACAGGGTGGGGGC. Translating it yields CAILGQGGG. The full CDR3 reads CAILGQGGGYTF.

This clone was seen ten or more times. From the germline J gene comes the end of the CDR3, since the read stops 3 residues before it. The chain employs TRBV10-1 and TRBJ2-5, with D possibly being TRBD2 (7 bases). Germline assignment: CDR1 WNHNN and CDR2 SYGVQD (reference sequence). This CDR3 is built from 18 residues. CDR3 bases read: TGCGCCAGCAGGTGGGTGATGACGGGGGGCAGTGGTCGGAGCACC. Amino acid sequence: CASRWVMTGGSGRST. Given in full, the CDR3 is CASRWVMTGGSGRSTQYF.

This clone was recorded at least ten times. With the read ending 3 residues before the CDR3 end, the germline J gene is used to fill in that end. The chain links TRBV7-2 to TRBJ2-7; D possibly corresponds to TRBD2 (5 bases). V dropped 5 bases and J dropped 6 bases, with 11 bases sitting between them. Germline V lookup: CDR1 SGHTA, CDR2 FQGNSA. The CDR3 loop spans 12 amino acids. CDR3 in amino acids: CASSPQRGEQYF. The covered CDR3 bases are TGTGCCAGCAGCCCTCAACGGGGCGAG.

The sample holds many counts of this clone. The read finishes 3 residues shy of the CDR3 end, and the germline J gene is used to complete it. This chain uses TRBV4-1 with TRBJ2-7; TRBD2 is a possible D gene (6 bases). CDR3 length: 13 residues. The germline gives CDR1 MGHRA, CDR2 YSYEKL. Trimming removed 2 bases at V and 6 bases at J, with 11 bases between. This chain's CDR3 is CASSQTGGGEQYF. The sequenced part of the CDR3 DNA is TGCGCCAGCAGCCAAACCGGGGGAGGCGAG.